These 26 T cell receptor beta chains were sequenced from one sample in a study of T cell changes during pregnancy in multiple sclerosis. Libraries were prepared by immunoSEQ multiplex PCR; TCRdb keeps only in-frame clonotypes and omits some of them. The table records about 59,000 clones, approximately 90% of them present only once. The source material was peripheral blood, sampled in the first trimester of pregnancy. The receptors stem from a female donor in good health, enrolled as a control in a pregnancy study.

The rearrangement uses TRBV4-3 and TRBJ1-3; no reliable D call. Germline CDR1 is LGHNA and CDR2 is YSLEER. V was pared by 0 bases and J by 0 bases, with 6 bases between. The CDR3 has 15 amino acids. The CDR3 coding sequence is TGCGCCAGCAGCCAAGATATATCCTCTGGAAACACCATATATTTT. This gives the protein CASSQDISSGNTIYF.

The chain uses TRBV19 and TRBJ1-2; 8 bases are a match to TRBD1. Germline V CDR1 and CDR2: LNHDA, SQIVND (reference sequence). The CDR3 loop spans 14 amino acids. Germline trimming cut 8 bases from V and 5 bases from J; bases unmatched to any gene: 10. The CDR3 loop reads CASHGGQDRYGYTF. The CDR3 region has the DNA TGTGCCAGTCATGGGGGACAGGATAGGTATGGCTACACCTTC.

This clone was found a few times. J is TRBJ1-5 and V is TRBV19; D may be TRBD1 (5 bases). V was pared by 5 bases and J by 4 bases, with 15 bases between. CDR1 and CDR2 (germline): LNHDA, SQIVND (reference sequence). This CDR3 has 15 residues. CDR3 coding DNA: TGTGCCAGTAGTGGGGGGGTTTATGGTAATCAGCCCCAGCATTTT. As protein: CASSGGVYGNQPQHF.

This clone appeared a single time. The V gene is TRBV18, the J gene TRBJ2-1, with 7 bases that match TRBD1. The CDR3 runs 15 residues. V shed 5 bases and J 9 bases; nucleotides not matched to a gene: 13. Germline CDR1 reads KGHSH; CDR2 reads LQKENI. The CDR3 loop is CASSDQTGVEGEQFF. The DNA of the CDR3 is TGTGCCAGCTCAGACCAAACAGGGGTCGAGGGTGAGCAGTTCTTC.

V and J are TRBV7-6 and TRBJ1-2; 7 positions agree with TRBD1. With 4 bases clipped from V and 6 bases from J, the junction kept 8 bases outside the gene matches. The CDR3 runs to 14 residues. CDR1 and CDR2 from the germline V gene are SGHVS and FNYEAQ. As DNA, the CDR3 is TGTGCCAGCAGCTCGAGACAGGGAATGGATGGCTACACCTTC. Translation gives CASSSRQGMDGYTF.

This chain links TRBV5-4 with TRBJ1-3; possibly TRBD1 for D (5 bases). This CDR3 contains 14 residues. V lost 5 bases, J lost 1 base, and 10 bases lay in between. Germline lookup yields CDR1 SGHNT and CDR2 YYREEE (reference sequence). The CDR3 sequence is CASRPTGSGNTIYF. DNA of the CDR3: TGTGCCAGCAGACCCACAGGTTCTGGAAACACCATATATTTT.

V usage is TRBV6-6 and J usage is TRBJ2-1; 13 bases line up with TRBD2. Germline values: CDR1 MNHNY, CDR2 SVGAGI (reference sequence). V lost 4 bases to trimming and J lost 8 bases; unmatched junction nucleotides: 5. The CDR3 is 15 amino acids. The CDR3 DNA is TGTGCCAGCAGTTGGACTAGCGGGGGAGGCGATGAGCAGTTCTTC. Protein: CASSWTSGGGDEQFF.

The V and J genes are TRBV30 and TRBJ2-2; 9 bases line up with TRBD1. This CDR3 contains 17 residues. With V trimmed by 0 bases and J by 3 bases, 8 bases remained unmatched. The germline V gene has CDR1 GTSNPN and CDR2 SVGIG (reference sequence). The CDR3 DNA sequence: TGTGCCTGGAGTGTACTTGAGACAGGGGGTGACACCGGGGAGCTGTTTTTT. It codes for CAWSVLETGGDTGELFF. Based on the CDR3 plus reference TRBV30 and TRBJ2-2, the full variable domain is SQTIHQWPATLVQPVGSPLSLECTVEGTSNPNLYWYRQAAGRGLQLLFYSVGIGQISSEVPQNLSASRPQDRQFILSSKKLLLSDSGFYLCAWSVLETGGDTGELFFGEGSRLTVL.

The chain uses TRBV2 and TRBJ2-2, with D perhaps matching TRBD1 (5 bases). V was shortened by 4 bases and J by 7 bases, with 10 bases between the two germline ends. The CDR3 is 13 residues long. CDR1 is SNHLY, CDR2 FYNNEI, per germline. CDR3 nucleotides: TGTGCCAGCAGTGCAGGGTTGGGCGGGGAGCTGTTTTTT. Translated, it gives CASSAGLGGELFF.

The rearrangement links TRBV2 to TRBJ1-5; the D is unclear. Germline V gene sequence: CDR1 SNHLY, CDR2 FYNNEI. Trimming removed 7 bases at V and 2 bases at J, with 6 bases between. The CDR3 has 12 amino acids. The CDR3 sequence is CASTTGNQPQHF. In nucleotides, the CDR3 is TGTGCCAGCACAACAGGCAATCAGCCCCAGCATTTT.

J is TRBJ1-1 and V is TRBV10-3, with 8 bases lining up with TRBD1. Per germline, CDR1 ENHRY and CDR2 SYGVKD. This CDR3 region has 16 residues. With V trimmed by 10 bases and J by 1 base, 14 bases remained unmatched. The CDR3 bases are TGTGCCACCAACGCGGAGACAGGGGTTAGGAACACTGAAGCTTTCTTT. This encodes CATNAETGVRNTEAFF.

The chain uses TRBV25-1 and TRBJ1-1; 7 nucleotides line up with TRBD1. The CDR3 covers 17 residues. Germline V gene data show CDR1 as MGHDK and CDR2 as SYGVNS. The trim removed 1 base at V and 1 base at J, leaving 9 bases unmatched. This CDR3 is CASSEWGRTGANTEAFF. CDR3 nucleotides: TGTGCCAGCAGTGAATGGGGTCGAACAGGGGCGAACACTGAAGCTTTCTTT.

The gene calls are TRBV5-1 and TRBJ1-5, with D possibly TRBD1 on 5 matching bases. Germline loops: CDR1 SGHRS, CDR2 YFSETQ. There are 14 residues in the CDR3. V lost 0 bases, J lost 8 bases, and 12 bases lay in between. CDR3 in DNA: TGCGCCAGCAGCTTGGCTGGCAGGGAGGAGCCCCAGCATTTT. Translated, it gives CASSLAGREEPQHF.

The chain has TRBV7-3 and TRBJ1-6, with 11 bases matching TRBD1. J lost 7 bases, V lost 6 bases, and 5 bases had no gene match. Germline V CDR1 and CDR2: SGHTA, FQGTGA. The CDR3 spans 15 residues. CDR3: CASSIGTGGNSPLHF. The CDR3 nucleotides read TGTGCCAGCAGTATCGGGACAGGGGGAAATTCACCCCTCCACTTT.

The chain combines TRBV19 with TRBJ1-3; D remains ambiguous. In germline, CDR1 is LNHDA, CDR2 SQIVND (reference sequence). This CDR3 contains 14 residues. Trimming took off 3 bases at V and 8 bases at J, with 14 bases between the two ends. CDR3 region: CASSIGGPEDTIYF. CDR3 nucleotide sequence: TGTGCCAGTAGTATCGGCGGCCCTGAGGACACCATATATTTT. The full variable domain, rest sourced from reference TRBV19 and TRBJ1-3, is DGGITQSPKYLFRKEGQNVTLSCEQNLNHDAMYWYRQDPGQGLRLIYYSQIVNDFQKGDIAEGYSVSREKKESFPLTVTSAQKNPTAFYLCASSIGGPEDTIYFGEGSWLTVV.

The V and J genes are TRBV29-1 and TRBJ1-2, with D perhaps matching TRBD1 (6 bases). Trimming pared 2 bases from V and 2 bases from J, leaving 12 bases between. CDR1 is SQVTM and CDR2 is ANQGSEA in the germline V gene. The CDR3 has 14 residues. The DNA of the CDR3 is TGCAGCGTTGAAACAGGGATATTGAACTATGGCTACACCTTC. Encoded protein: CSVETGILNYGYTF.

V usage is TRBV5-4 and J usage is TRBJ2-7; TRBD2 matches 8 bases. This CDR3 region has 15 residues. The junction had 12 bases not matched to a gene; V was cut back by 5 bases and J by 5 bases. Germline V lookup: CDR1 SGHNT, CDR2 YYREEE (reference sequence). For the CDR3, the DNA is TGTGCCAGCAGGCGCGCGGGGGGCCGGGCCCACGAGCAGTACTTC. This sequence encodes CASRRAGGRAHEQYF.

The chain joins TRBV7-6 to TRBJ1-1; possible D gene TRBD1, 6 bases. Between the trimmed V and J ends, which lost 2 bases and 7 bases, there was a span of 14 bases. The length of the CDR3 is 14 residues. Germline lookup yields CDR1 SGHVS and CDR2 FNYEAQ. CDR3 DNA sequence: TGTGCCAGCAGCTTAAAAAGCGGGGGCGGTGAAGCTTTCTTT. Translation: CASSLKSGGGEAFF.

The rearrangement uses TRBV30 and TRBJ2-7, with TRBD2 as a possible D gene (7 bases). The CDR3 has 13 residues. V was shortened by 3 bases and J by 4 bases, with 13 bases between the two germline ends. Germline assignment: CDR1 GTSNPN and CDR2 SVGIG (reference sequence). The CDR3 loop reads CAWRGGAGYEQYF. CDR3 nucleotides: TGTGCCTGGAGGGGGGGGGCAGGGTACGAGCAGTACTTC.

Here the CDR3 reads CASSFSGQNEKLFF. CDR3 bases: TGTGCCAGCAGTTTTTCAGGGCAGAATGAAAAACTGTTTTTT. The V gene is TRBV27, the J gene TRBJ1-4; maybe TRBD1 (5 bases). V lost 3 bases and J 5 bases, leaving 10 bases between the germline ends. This CDR3 has 14 residues. Germline values: CDR1 MNHEY, CDR2 SMNVEV (reference sequence). Full variable domain (missing parts from reference TRBV27 and TRBJ1-4): EAQVTQNPRYLITVTGKKLTVTCSQNMNHEYMSWYRQDPGLGLRQIYYSMNVEVTDKGDVPEGYKVSRKEKRNFPLILESPSPNQTSLYFCASSFSGQNEKLFFGSGTQLSVL.

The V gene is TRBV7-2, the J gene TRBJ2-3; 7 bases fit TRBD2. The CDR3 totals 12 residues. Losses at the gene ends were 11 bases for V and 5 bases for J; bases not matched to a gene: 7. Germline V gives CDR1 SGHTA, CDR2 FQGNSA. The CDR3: CAAGEYGDTQYF. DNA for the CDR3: TGTGCCGCGGGGGAGTACGGAGATACGCAGTATTTT.

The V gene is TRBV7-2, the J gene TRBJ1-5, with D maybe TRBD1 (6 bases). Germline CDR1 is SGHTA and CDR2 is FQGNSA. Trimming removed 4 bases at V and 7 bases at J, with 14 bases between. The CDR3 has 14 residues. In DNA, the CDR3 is TGTGCCAGCAGCTCTCAACAGGGACACCAGCCCCAGCATTTT. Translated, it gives CASSSQQGHQPQHF.

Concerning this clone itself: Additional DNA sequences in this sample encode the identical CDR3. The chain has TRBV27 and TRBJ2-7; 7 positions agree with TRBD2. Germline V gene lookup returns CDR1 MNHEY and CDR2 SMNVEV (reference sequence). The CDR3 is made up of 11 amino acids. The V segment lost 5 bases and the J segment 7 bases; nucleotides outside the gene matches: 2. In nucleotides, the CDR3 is TGTGCCAGCAGTCTGGGGGGGGAGCAGTACTTC. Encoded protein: CASSLGGEQYF.

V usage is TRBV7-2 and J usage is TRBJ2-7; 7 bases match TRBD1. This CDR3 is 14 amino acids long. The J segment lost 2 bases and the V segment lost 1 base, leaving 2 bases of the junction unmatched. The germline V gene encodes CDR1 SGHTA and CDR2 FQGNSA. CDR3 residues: CASSLDRGPYEQYF. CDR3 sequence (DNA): TGTGCCAGCAGCTTAGACAGGGGCCCCTACGAGCAGTACTTC.

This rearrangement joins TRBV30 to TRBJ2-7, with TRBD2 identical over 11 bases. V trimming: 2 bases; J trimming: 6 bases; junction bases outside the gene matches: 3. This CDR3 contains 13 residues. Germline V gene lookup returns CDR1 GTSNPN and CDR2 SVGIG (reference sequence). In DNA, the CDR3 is TGTGCCTGGAGTCAGGGACTAGCGGTCGAGCAGTACTTC. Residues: CAWSQGLAVEQYF.

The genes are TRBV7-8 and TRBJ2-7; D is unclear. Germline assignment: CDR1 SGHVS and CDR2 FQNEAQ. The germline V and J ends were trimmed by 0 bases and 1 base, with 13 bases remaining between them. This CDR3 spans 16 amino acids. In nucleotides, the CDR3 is TGTGCCAGCAGCTTAGCGGTACGAATGGCATCCTACGAGCAGTACTTC. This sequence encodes CASSLAVRMASYEQYF.